This TCR beta chain was identified during a study of PD-1 blockade in classical Hodgkin lymphoma. Points from the study as a whole: At baseline, newly diagnosed patients reportedly showed less TCR diversity than healthy donors.

As regards this clone: Its antigen is unidentified.

Relapse after autologous stem cell transplantation occurred in every patient, and brentuximab vedotin exposure varied. This CDR3 region has 18 residues. From germline, CDR1 is MGHRA and CDR2 YSYEKL. V trimming: 3 bases; J trimming: 4 bases; junction bases outside the gene matches: 10. Method: immunoSEQ multiplex PCR; TCRdb's copy keeps in-frame clones and lacks some. The table includes 25,000 to 35,000 clones, 71% detected once. The rearrangement uses TRBV4-1 and TRBJ2-5, with TRBD2 matching 14 bases. Here the sequenced sample was peripheral blood mononuclear cells (PBMCs), taken before the second cycle of nivolumab. This TCR was sampled from a human donor with classical Hodgkin lymphoma. CDR3 residues: CASSQAPGLAGEAETQYF. The CDR3 DNA reads TGCGCCAGCAGCCAGGCACCGGGACTAGCGGGGGAGGCAGAGACCCAGTACTTC.